Below, 10 T cell receptor beta chains from the same sample are listed, as sequenced in a study of blood T cell repertoires in COVID-19. Some clones are missing from TCRdb's copy, which holds only in-frame ones; the method was immunoSEQ multiplex PCR. The sample contains some 330,000 clones, over 80% of which appear only once. Sequenced: PBMCs or T cells enriched from blood (not recorded which). The receptors derive from a woman in her forties or fifties who had recovered from COVID-19.

The rearrangement joins TRBV6-2 or TRBV6-3 to TRBJ2-3; 7 bases are shared with TRBD2. This CDR3 comprises 21 residues. V lost 2 bases, J lost 4 bases, and 24 bases stayed unmatched. Looked up from germline, CDR1 is MNHEY and CDR2 is SVGEGT. CDR3 DNA: TGTGCCAGCAGTTACGATGATTGGTTTCGGCCGGGGGGAAACCAAGCAGATACGCAGTATTTT. It codes for CASSYDDWFRPGGNQADTQYF.

This clone has a single count. J is TRBJ2-7 and V is TRBV19, with 9 nucleotides matching TRBD2. The ends lost 11 bases at V and 7 bases at J; junction bases unmatched: 12. Germline CDR1 LNHDA, CDR2 SQIVND (reference sequence). The CDR3 extends over 13 amino acids. CDR3 in DNA: TGTGCCGTACGGGGTAGCGGGAGCGGGGAGCAGTACTTC. Its protein is CAVRGSGSGEQYF.

The rearrangement links TRBV18 to TRBJ2-1; 11 bases fit TRBD1. CDR3 length: 16 amino acids. Germline V CDR1 and CDR2: KGHSH, LQKENI. With 3 bases clipped from V and 8 bases from J, the junction kept 9 bases outside the gene matches. In DNA form, the CDR3 reads TGTGCCAGCTCACCCCCGGACAGGGGGCTTGAATATGAGCAGTTCTTC. Protein: CASSPPDRGLEYEQFF. Looking up the rest from reference TRBV18 and TRBJ2-1 gives the full variable domain: NAGVMQNPRHLVRRRGQEARLRCSPMKGHSHVYWYRQLPEEGLKFMVYLQKENIIDESGMPKERFSAEFPKEGPSILRIQQVVRGDSAAYFCASSPPDRGLEYEQFFGPGTRLTVL.

About this clone itself: This specimen includes other DNA sequences encoding the same CDR3. The V gene is TRBV18, the J gene TRBJ2-3; 9 bases are shared with TRBD2. The V gene end was trimmed by 3 bases and the J gene end by 4 bases; junction bases not matched to a gene: 5. The CDR3 has 15 residues. CDR1 and CDR2 (germline): KGHSH, LQKENI. CDR3 in amino acids: CASSPRGLAADTQYF. CDR3 sequence (DNA): TGTGCCAGCTCACCCAGGGGACTAGCCGCAGATACGCAGTATTTT.

The chain links TRBV27 to TRBJ2-7; D gene ambiguous. This CDR3 has 14 amino acids. Trimming pared 5 bases from V and 2 bases from J, leaving 13 bases between. Germline values: CDR1 MNHEY, CDR2 SMNVEV (reference sequence). The CDR3 DNA is TGTGCCAGCAGTCCAAGTCAGGTAACCTACGAGCAGTACTTC. Translated, it gives CASSPSQVTYEQYF.

This clone was recorded only once. This chain joins TRBV27 and TRBJ2-7; D may be TRBD1 (5 bases). Germline V CDR1 and CDR2: MNHEY, SMNVEV (reference sequence). The CDR3 runs 14 residues. V lost 2 bases and J lost 5, with 13 bases in between. DNA for the CDR3: TGTGCCAGCAGTTTAGGCAGGGTCTGGGACGAGCAGTACTTC. Translation gives CASSLGRVWDEQYF.

The rearrangement uses TRBV25-1 and TRBJ1-5; D not certain. This CDR3 region has 14 residues. Germline CDR1 and CDR2: MGHDK and SYGVNS. Trimming removed 5 bases at V and 9 bases at J, with 17 bases between. The chain's CDR3 is CASSPRGQLGPQHF. The CDR3 nucleotides are TGTGCCAGCAGTCCACGGGGTCAACTTGGGCCCCAGCATTTT.

This clone was counted once. The chain couples TRBV7-2 to TRBJ1-2; D perhaps matches TRBD1 (6 bases). Germline V gives CDR1 SGHTA, CDR2 FQGNSA. V lost 1 base to trimming and J lost 5 bases, with 14 bases between them. The CDR3 sequence is 15 residues long. The CDR3 is CASSLDGGGGYGYTF. The DNA for the CDR3 is TGTGCCAGCAGCTTAGATGGGGGCGGGGGTTATGGCTACACCTTC.

The V and J genes are TRBV24-1 and TRBJ2-2, with D uncertain. Trimming left V 4 bases short and J 1 base short, with 9 bases between. The V gene's germline CDR1 is KGHDR and CDR2 SFDVKD. This CDR3 contains 15 residues. The CDR3 DNA reads as TGTGCCACCAGTGACTCGACACTGAACACCGGGGAGCTGTTTTTT. It translates to CATSDSTLNTGELFF.

This chain joins TRBV13 and TRBJ2-3; 8 bases align to TRBD2. The CDR3 length is 17 residues. Germline V gene data show CDR1 as PRHDT and CDR2 as FYEKMQ (reference sequence). V was clipped by 4 bases and J by 5 bases; unmatched bases: 14. In nucleotides, the CDR3 is TGTGCCAGCAGCTCCAAGCCGGGGGGGGCCGGCGGAGATACGCAGTATTTT. The encoded protein is CASSSKPGGAGGDTQYF.